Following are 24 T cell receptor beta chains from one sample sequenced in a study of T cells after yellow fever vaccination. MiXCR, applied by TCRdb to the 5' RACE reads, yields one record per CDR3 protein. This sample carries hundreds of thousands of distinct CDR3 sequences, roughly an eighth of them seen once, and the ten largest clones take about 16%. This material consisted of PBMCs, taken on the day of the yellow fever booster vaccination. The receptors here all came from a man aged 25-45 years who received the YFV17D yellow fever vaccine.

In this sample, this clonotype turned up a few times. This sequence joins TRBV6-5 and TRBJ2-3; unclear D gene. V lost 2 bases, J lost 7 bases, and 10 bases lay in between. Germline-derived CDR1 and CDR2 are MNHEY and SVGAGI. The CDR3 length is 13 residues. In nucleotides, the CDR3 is TGTGCCAGCAGTTACGGGTTTGGGAATACGCAGTATTTT. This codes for CASSYGFGNTQYF.

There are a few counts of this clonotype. CDR3: CASSFRGLAGSRTDTQYF. The CDR3 DNA reads as TGTGCCAGCAGCTTTAGAGGACTAGCGGGATCCCGCACAGATACGCAGTATTTT. The chain is built from TRBV11-2 and TRBJ2-3; 12 bases match TRBD2. J gave up 1 base and V 3 bases, and 8 bases lay outside the gene matches. Germline V gene data show CDR1 as SGHAT and CDR2 as FQNNGV. The CDR3 spans 18 residues.

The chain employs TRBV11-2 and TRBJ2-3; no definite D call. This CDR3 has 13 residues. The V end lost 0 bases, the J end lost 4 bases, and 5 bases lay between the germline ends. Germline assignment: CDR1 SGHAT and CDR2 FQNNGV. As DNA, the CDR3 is TGTGCCAGCAGCTTAGATCTGTCAGATACGCAGTATTTT. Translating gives CASSLDLSDTQYF.

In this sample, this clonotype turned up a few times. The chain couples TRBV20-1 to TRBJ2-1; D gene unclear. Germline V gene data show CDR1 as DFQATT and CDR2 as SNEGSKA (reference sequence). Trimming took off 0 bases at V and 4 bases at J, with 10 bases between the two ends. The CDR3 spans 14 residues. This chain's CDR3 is CSARDLYPYNEQFF. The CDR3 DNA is TGCAGTGCTAGAGATCTTTACCCGTACAATGAGCAGTTCTTC.

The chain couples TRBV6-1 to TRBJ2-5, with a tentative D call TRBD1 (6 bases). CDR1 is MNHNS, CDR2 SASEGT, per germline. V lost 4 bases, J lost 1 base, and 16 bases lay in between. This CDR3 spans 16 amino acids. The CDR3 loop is CASSVPQGTPQETQYF. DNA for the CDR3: TGTGCCAGCAGTGTCCCACAGGGTACCCCCCAAGAGACCCAGTACTTC.

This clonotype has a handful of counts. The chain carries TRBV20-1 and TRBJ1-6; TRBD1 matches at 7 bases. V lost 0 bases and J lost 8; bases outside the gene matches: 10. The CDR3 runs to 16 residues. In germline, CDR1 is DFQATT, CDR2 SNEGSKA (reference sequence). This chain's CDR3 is CSARDSGTARDSPLHF. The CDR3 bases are TGCAGTGCTAGAGACTCCGGGACAGCAAGGGATTCACCCCTCCACTTT.

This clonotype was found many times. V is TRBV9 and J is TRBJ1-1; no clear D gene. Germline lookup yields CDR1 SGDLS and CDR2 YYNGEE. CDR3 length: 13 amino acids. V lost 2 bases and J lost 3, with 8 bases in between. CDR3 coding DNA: TGTGCCAGCAGCGTCTTATCCGACACTGAAGCTTTCTTT. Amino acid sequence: CASSVLSDTEAFF.

CDR3 DNA: TGTGCCAGCTCACGCCAAACGGGATCCGGGCGTAGTTACACCGGGGAGCTGTTTTTT. Its translation is CASSRQTGSGRSYTGELFF. The gene calls are TRBV18 and TRBJ2-2; D perhaps matches TRBD2 (5 bases). This CDR3 is built from 19 residues. V lost 4 bases, J lost 3 bases, and 24 bases lay in between. Germline V lookup: CDR1 KGHSH, CDR2 LQKENI.

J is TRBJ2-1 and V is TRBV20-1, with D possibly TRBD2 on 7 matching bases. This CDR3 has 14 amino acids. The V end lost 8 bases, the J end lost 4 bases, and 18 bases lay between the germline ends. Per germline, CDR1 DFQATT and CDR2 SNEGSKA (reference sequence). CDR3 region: CSPFPSGTYNEQFF. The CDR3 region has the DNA TGCAGTCCTTTTCCAAGCGGGACATACAATGAGCAGTTCTTC.

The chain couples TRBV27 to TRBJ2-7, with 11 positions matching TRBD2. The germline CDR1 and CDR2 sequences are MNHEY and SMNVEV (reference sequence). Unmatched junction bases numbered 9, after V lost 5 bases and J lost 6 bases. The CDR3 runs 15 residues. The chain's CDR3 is CASSDGTSGRGEQYF. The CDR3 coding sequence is TGTGCCAGCAGTGACGGGACTAGCGGCAGGGGCGAGCAGTACTTC.

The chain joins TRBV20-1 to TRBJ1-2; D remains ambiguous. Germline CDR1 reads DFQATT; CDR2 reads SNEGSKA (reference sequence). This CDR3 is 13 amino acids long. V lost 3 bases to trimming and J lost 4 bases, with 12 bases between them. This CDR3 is CSASFQQPYGYTF. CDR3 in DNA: TGCAGTGCTAGTTTTCAACAGCCCTATGGCTACACCTTC.

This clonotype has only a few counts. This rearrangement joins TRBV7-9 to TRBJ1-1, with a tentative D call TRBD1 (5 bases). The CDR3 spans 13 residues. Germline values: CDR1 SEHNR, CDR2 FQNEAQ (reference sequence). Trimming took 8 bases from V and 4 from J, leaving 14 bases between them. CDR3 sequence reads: CASVGGRVTEAFF. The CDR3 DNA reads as TGTGCCAGCGTTGGGGGAAGGGTCACTGAAGCTTTCTTT.

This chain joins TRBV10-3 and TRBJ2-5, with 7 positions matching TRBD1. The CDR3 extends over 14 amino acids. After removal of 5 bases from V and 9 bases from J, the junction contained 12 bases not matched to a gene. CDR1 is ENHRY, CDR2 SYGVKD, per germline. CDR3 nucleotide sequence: TGTGCCATCAGTCCCCAAGGGACAGTTATGGCCCAGTACTTC. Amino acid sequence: CAISPQGTVMAQYF.

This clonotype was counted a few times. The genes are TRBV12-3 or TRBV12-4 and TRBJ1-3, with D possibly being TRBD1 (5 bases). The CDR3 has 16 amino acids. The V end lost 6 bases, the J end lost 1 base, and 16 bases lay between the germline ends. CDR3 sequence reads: CASRGGVAQSGNTIYF. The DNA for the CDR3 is TGTGCCAGCAGGGGAGGGGTGGCCCAATCTGGAAACACCATATATTTT.

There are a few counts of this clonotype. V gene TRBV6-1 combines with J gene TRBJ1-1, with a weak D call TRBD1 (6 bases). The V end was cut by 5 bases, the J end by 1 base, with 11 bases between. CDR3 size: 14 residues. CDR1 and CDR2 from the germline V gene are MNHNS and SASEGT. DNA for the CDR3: TGTGCCAGCAGTCCCACCAGGGGGAACACTGAAGCTTTCTTT. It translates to CASSPTRGNTEAFF.

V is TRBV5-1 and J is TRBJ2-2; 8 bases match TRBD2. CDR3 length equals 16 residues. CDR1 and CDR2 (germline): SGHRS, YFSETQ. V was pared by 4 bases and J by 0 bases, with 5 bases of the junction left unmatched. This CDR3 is CASSPGGTANTGELFF. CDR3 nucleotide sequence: TGCGCCAGCAGCCCGGGGGGGACGGCGAACACCGGGGAGCTGTTTTTT.

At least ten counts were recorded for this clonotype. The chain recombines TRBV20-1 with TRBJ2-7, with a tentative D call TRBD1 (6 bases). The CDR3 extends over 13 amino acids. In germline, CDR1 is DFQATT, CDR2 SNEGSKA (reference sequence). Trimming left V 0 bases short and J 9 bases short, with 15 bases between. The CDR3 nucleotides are TGCAGTGCTAGAGACCGGACAGCCCCTCGGCAGTACTTC. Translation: CSARDRTAPRQYF.

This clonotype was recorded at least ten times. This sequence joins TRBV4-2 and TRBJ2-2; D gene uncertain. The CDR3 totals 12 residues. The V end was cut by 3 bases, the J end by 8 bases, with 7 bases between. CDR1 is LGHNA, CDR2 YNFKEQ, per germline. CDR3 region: CASSQGVGELFF. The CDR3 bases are TGTGCCAGCAGCCAGGGCGTTGGGGAGCTGTTTTTT.

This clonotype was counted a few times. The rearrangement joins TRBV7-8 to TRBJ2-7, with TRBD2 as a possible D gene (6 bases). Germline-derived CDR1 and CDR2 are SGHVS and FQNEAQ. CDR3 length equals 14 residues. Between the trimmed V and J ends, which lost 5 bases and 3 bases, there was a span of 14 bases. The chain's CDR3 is CASSVELASYEQYF. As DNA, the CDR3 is TGTGCCAGCAGCGTTGAACTAGCTAGCTACGAGCAGTACTTC. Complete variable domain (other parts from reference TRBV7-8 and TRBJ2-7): GAGVSQSPRYKVAKRGQDVALRCDPISGHVSLFWYQQALGQGPEFLTYFQNEAQLDKSGLPSDRFFAERPEGSVSTLKIQRTQQEDSAVYLCASSVELASYEQYFGPGTRLTVT.

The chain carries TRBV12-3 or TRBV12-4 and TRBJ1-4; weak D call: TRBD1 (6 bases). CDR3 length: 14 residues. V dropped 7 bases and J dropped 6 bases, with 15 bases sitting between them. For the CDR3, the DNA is TGTGCCAGCACCTTAGGGGGGATTCATGAAAAACTGTTTTTT. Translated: CASTLGGIHEKLFF.

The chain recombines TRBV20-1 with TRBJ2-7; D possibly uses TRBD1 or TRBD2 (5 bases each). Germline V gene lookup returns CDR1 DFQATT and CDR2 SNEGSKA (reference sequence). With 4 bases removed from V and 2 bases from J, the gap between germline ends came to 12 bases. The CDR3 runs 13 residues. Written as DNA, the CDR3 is TGCAGTGCTACCGGGACGGAGACCTACGAGCAGTACTTC. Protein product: CSATGTETYEQYF.

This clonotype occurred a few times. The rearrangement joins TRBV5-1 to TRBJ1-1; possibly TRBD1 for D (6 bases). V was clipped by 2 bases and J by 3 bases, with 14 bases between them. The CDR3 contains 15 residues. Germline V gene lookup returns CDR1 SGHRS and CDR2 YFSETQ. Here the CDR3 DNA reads TGCGCCAGCAGCTTACGAGGGGGTCGGGACACTGAAGCTTTCTTT. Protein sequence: CASSLRGGRDTEAFF.

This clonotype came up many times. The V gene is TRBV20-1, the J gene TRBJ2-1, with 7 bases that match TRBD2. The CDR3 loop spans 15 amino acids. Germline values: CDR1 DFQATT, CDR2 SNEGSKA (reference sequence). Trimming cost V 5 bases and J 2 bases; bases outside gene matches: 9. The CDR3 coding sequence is TGCAGTGCTGGGAGCGGGAAGGTGCCCTACAATGAGCAGTTCTTC. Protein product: CSAGSGKVPYNEQFF.

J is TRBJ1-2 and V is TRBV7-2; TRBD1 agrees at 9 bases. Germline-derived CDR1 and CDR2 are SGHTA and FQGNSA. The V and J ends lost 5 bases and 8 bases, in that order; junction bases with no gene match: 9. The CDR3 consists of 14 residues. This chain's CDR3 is CASSPGTGRQGYTF. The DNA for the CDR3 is TGTGCCAGCAGCCCCGGGACAGGGAGACAGGGCTACACCTTC.